This TCR beta chain was sequenced during a study of cytomegalovirus exposure and HLA in healthy donors (dated by TCRdb to about 2017). Concerning the study at large: According to an earlier analysis of 587 of the donors, some 170 million T cells yielded 117 million unique TCR beta sequences and around 300 Gb of sequence data. Roughly 300 gigabases of sequencing data and 91 million or so unique TCR sequences made up an early release that covered 500 to 700 HLA-typed donors. Of the roughly 400 genotyped donors, about 84% fell in the genetic ancestry cluster associated with self-reported Caucasian donors. The study aimed to test whether signatures of past pathogen exposure could be identified by cataloging public T cell receptors. The T cell repertoires of 666 subjects were profiled by immunosequencing and related to cytomegalovirus serostatus. In addition to the first cohort of around 670 subjects, a separate validation cohort of approximately 130 different subjects was used. To predict cytomegalovirus infection status, the study combined high-throughput TCR immunosequencing, statistical association of individual TCRs with disease status, and machine learning. A later analysis re-examined previously published TCR beta repertoires from more than 600 donors and added high-resolution HLA genotyping to investigate patterns of TCR occurrence. Rather than using new phenotypic data, the later analysis identified candidate immune exposures from TCR beta sequences and from how often those sequences occurred across donors. An earlier analysis of 587 of the donors used high-throughput TCR beta sequencing to judge whether each TCR beta V gene segment behaved as functional or pseudogenic. Donor age, sex, ethnicity and CMV serostatus were compiled together with the repertoire data. In a later genetic analysis, genome-wide SNP genotypes for about 55% of the roughly 700 donors were used, and that subset was treated as a discovery cohort. Every repertoire in the discovery cohort had been generated on one and the same sequencing platform. Both class I and class II loci were covered by HLA typing, at four-digit resolution. The number of donors typed differed by locus, with roughly 620-630 for A, B, C, DRB1 and DQB1, about 500 for DQA1, some 570 for DPA1, and 472 for DPB1. A handful of DR-DQ haplotypes were handled as single units for association and clustering because linkage in the cohort was strong. On average, roughly 250,000 unique TCR beta nucleotide sequences were sequenced per donor among more than 350 genotyped donors of the cohort, with roughly 18% of those sequences being non-productive. General findings and caveats noted by the study authors: The classifier was reported to diagnose cytomegalovirus status with high specificity and sensitivity in both the original and validation cohorts. The study gave a list of some 150 TCR beta chains associated with cytomegalovirus. At a false discovery rate of 0.05, a later analysis linked 15,000 to 20,000 TCR beta sequences to specific HLA alleles. When HLA alleles, especially DR and DQ, strongly co-occurred, attributing TCR associations to individual alleles was difficult. A few of the identified cytomegalovirus-associated TCR beta chains were confirmed in vitro to be specific for cytomegalovirus antigens. The authors suggested that the approach could potentially be extended to other disease states and immunological phenotypes. According to a later analysis, most CMV-associated TCR beta chains appeared to be HLA-restricted, and the HLA associations seemed to be driven largely by CMV exposure. Linkage disequilibrium might explain the correlated functional status among segregating V segments, but an unknown experimental factor could not be ruled out. In this cohort, only TCR beta chains were sequenced, and detectable features were limited by the absence of alpha or paired-chain data. V-gene and J-gene trimming of TCR beta chains was associated with a missense DCLRE1C variant in a later genetic analysis, and the association was replicated in an independent cohort. Most TCR sequences were seen in very few donors, while some public TCRs were found in many individuals. Sequencing depth was assumed to be roughly uniform across donors in the presence/absence analyses, though that assumption may not hold. In a later analysis, TCR association rates were found to vary across HLA loci, with the most associated TCRs seen for DRB1 alleles and the fewest for HLA-C alleles. Compared with equally common non-associated chains, HLA-associated TCR beta chains in a later analysis were more clonally expanded and had lower generation probabilities. A further reported finding was that TCR beta sequences accurately predicted the HLA-A and HLA-B alleles for most subjects in the first cohort. An earlier analysis of roughly 570 of the donors showed that most TCR beta V segments appeared in productive rearrangements either about 87% or about 30% of the time, which broadly matched IMGT annotations. A later genetic analysis reported fewer N-insertions in productive TCRs among donors in an Asian-associated ancestry cluster than the roughly 690-donor mean. Several of the top co-occurrence clusters appeared to be linked to parvovirus B19, influenza, CMV and Epstein-Barr virus, according to a later analysis. CMV serostatus was the only immune exposure information available for the cohort. The earlier analysis of about 600 of the donors excluded roughly 16 rarely observed V segments, including chromosome 9 orphons, because counts were too low. A group of highly shared sequence variants was considered likely to be a technical artifact of the sequencing pipeline. Because some donors lacked HLA typing at each locus, the association tests relied only on the typed subset.

The cohort comprised 670 or so healthy bone marrow donors. All cohort members were sampled while nominally healthy, although unrecorded immune exposures were likely present. The donor was CMV seropositive and belonged to the group of 270 or so seropositive cohort members. A peripheral blood sample was collected from each donor, and TCR beta sequencing was performed on peripheral blood mononuclear cells. Genomic DNA was extracted from the blood cell samples with the Qiagen DNeasy Blood Extraction Kit. Preparation of the library involved the immunoSEQ multiplex PCR assay. A mixture of 60 forward primers for TCR Vbeta segments and 13 reverse primers for TCR Jbeta segments was used in the multiplex PCR. A multiplex PCR assay on genomic DNA amplified the CDR3 region of rearranged TCR beta genes. Amplified TCR beta libraries were sequenced as 87-base-pair reads on the Illumina HiSeq System. The original pipeline was this. A later analysis tallied around 82 million unique TCR beta chains across the approximately 670 repertoires, and around 9.9 million of those chains were shared by two or more donors. A nearest-neighbor algorithm error-corrected the raw reads and collapsed the reads into unique sequences, merging closely related sequences to remove PCR and sequencing errors. V, D and J gene segments were assigned by aligning CDR3 sequences to IMGT reference sequences. Each retained sequence needed at least a six-nucleotide match to both a V gene segment and a J gene segment. Rearrangements were called productive when the CDR3 lacked stop codons and stayed in frame with V and J; all others were non-productive. Following IMGT convention, CDR3 was defined as the stretch from the second conserved V-encoded cysteine up to the conserved J-encoded phenylalanine. In an earlier analysis of more than 550 of the donors, sequences lacking an unambiguous match to a single V gene segment were excluded. In an earlier analysis of 587 of the donors, V segments were called functional above 56.7% productive rearrangements and were called segregating when the between-donor standard deviation exceeded 5%. A statistical classification framework was built for diagnosing cytomegalovirus status from the catalog of TCR beta chain sequences. In a later analysis, V and J genes were assigned by comparing TCR nucleotide sequences against IMGT/GENE-DB human TR gene sequences. The TCRdist pipeline was used in a later analysis to assign CDR3 sequences and most-parsimonious VDJ recombination scenarios. A later analysis defined each TCR beta chain by its CDR3 amino acid sequence plus V-gene family, and excluded reads lacking a unique V-gene family. As a way to deal with suspected cross-contamination and a sequencing artifact, a later analysis dropped 640 or so nucleotide sequences that were highly shared and had low generation probability. In a later analysis, a clonal expansion index was calculated for each public chain from normalized within-repertoire ranks of inferred template counts. Generation probabilities in a later analysis came from a VDJ recombination model fitted to out-of-frame rearrangements, and those results were checked against IGoR. A later analysis scored TCR-TCR, TCR-HLA and TCR-CMV co-occurrence with hypergeometric tests, applying a repertoire-size bias correction to TCR pairs. In a later analysis, false discovery rates were estimated by permuting HLA or CMV assignments 20 times. In a later analysis, co-occurring TCRs were grouped using DBSCAN, and TCRdist sequence similarity was added for clustering within HLA-allele-positive subsets. Repertoires with fewer than 30,000 or more than 120,000 public chains were left out of co-occurrence clustering, as were about five repertoires with anomalous nucleotide sharing. TCRdb holds this immuneACCESS table with in-frame rearrangements only. Some clones are missing; in checked studies, unresolved V genes explain under half, and the rest has no known cause. Clone size and the V and J calls come from that table; the DNA yielded D and trimming. The sample profile shows about 130,000 clones; just under 75% of them were found once. About 4.4% of the sample is held by the ten biggest clonotypes.

About this clone itself: Its target antigen remains unknown. No much larger clonotype is one base removed from it; base qualities were not supplied.

This TCR derives from a man in his 60s in good health and CMV-seropositive. Sequenced: PBMCs.

The sequence in DNA is TGTGCCAGCAGCCCAGCCGGGGGGATGGCCTACGAGCAGTACTTC. Its protein reads: CASSPAGGMAYEQYF. The rearranged segments are TRBV5-4 and TRBJ2-7; 7 nucleotides in the junction match TRBD2. The CDR3, from cysteine to phenylalanine, totals 15 residues. Only CDR3 DNA is held: 45 bases, read in frame from base 1. Germline trimming: 4 bases from V, 2 bases from J; junction bases outside gene matches: 9. CDR1 and CDR2 (SGHNT, YYREEE) derive from the germline V gene (reference sequence).